The present T cell receptor (beta chain) was sequenced within a study of blood T cell repertoires in COVID-19. Study details: T cells, B-cell-depleted T cells, or PBMCs supplied cDNA or gDNA.

This clone occurred once. Assay used: immunoSEQ multiplex PCR; TCRdb lists only in-frame clones, some missing. The data contain 190,000 or so clones, 85% to 90% of them singletons. The specimen was peripheral blood. The TCR was taken from a man in his sixties who had recovered from COVID-19.

CDR3 sequence: CAISGQGYEQYF. The CDR3 coding sequence is TGTGCCATCAGTGGACAGGGCTACGAGCAGTACTTC. This chain connects TRBV10-3 to TRBJ2-7; 7 bases line up with TRBD1. Germline CDR1 and CDR2: ENHRY and SYGVKD. Trimming at V came to 4 bases and at J to 3 bases, leaving 0 bases not matched to a gene. The CDR3 runs 12 residues.